Listed here are 7 T cell receptor beta chains from one sample, sequenced in a study of blood T cells in healthy people across ages. Primers used in a second PCR of about 7 to 11 cycles were a sample-barcoded 5' primer and a J-beta primer mix. TCRdb re-called the 5' RACE reads with MiXCR, one entry per CDR3 protein. The repertoire consists of 1 million or so distinct CDR3 sequences, with 40% to 55% occurring once and the leading ten covering approximately 17%. Material for sequencing was blood. The source of these receptors is a woman aged 55-70 years in good health.

Comment on this clonotype: A clone one base away is much larger, so this may be a read error. DNA for the CDR3: TGCAGCGCAGGCCCGGCAGGGATATGTGAGCAGTTCTTC. Its protein product is CSAGPAGICEQFF. The chain uses TRBV29-1 and TRBJ2-1; D may be TRBD1 (5 bases). CDR1 is SQVTM and CDR2 is ANQGSEA in the germline V gene. V was trimmed by 7 bases and J by 9 bases, leaving 19 bases between them. The CDR3 is 13 residues long.

This clonotype was recorded only once. J is TRBJ2-7 and V is TRBV12-5; 11 bases agree with TRBD1. After removal of 5 bases from V and 4 bases from J, the junction contained 4 bases not matched to a gene. Germline CDR1 reads LGHNT; CDR2 reads FRNRAP. The CDR3 runs 14 residues. CDR3 bases: TGTGCTAGTGGTCCGCGGGACAGGGGGTACGAGCAGTACTTC. Its protein product is CASGPRDRGYEQYF.

The J gene is TRBJ2-7, the V gene TRBV5-1; maybe TRBD1 (6 bases). The CDR3 is 13 residues long. Per the germline V gene, CDR1 is SGHRS and CDR2 is YFSETQ. V lost 3 bases and J 0 bases, leaving 7 bases between the germline ends. The CDR3 region is CASSWDNSYEQYF. The CDR3 nucleotides are TGCGCCAGCAGCTGGGACAACTCCTACGAGCAGTACTTC.

The genes are TRBV2 and TRBJ1-2, with 7 bases identical to TRBD1. The junction had 7 bases not matched to a gene; V was cut back by 3 bases and J by 6 bases. The CDR3 loop spans 14 amino acids. Germline CDR1 is SNHLY and CDR2 is FYNNEI. The CDR3 sequence is CASSDPGTVNGYTF. The CDR3 DNA follows: TGTGCCAGCAGTGACCCCGGGACAGTGAATGGCTACACCTTC.

This clonotype has more than one count but fewer than ten. The chain carries TRBV6-6 and TRBJ2-1; 8 positions match TRBD2. V lost 7 bases and J lost 2; bases outside the gene matches: 10. The CDR3 totals 16 residues. The germline V gene encodes CDR1 MNHNY and CDR2 SVGAGI (reference sequence). In nucleotides, the CDR3 is TGTGCCAGCACTAAAAGCACGGGAGGGCCCTACAATGAGCAGTTCTTC. Its protein is CASTKSTGGPYNEQFF.

A note on this clonotype: An end of the junction does not agree with germline; a read error may underlie this. The rearrangement uses TRBV7-2 and TRBJ2-7; D possibly uses TRBD1 or TRBD2 (5 bases each). This CDR3 region has 14 residues. Per germline, CDR1 SGHTA and CDR2 FQGNSA. The CDR3 region is CASSARGVSGERYF. DNA for the CDR3: TGTGCCAGCAGCGCTAGGGGAGTTTCGGGCGAGCGGTACTTC.

This clonotype was seen a handful of times. The chain has TRBV12-3 or TRBV12-4 and TRBJ2-5; D unclear. TRBJ2-7 matches the DNA end more closely, so the J call is doubtful. The CDR3 covers 15 residues. The CDR3 here is CASSLRPLGSYEQYF. In DNA form, the CDR3 reads TGTGCCAGCAGTTTAAGGCCTCTCGGATCCTACGAGCAGTACTTC.